This T cell receptor (beta chain) appears in the sequencing data of a study of neurological immune-mediated disorders. Each CDR3 protein gets one entry after TCRdb re-called the 5' RACE reads with MiXCR. The repertoire holds roughly 100,000 distinct CDR3 sequences, with roughly 3.5% as singletons. General observations from the study: HTLV-1-associated myelopathy had the most TCR clonal expansion, and multiple sclerosis had the least, less than healthy controls.

The germline V gene encodes CDR1 DFQATT and CDR2 SNEGSKA (reference sequence). This CDR3 spans 16 amino acids. V gave up 4 bases and J gave up 6 bases, with 25 bases separating them. Worth noting for this clonotype: What it binds is not known.

The sample comprised PBMCs. The receptor was isolated from a woman aged 18-29 years with multiple sclerosis. The chain recombines TRBV20-1 with TRBJ2-7; D is ambiguous. The CDR3 nucleotides are TGCAGTGCTACCTACCCCCCCGGATTGTCCTGGGGCGAGCAGTACTTC. Residues: CSATYPPGLSWGEQYF.